This TCR beta chain stems from a study of shared clonotypes between healthy human individuals. Study results and caveats: The low donor count limited represented genetic and exposure-history diversity.

Each sample came from a Caucasian adult donor living in Nashville, Tennessee. With regard to this clone: The antigen remains unidentified. An end of the junction does not agree with germline; a read error may underlie this.

The germline CDR1 and CDR2 sequences are SNHLY and FYNNEI. CDR3 length: 12 amino acids. Execution of the assay was at deep level. DNA at about 210 ng, 25,000 to 35,000 T cell genomes, went into sorted-subset replicate PCRs. Some clones are missing from TCRdb's copy, which holds only in-frame ones; the method was immunoSEQ multiplex PCR. The table records a few million clones, more than 80% of them present only once. This receptor was obtained from a man between 18 and 35 years old in good health. Some clones in this sample may be carry-over from other donors' samples. The sequenced sample was naive CD4+ T cells from PBMCs. Subset noted: CD45RA+ positively selected. This chain uses TRBV2 with TRBJ2-7; D ambiguous. This CDR3 is CASRFARRPKDF. CDR3 bases: TGTGCCAGCCGCTTTGCGAGACGGCCCAAGGACTTC.